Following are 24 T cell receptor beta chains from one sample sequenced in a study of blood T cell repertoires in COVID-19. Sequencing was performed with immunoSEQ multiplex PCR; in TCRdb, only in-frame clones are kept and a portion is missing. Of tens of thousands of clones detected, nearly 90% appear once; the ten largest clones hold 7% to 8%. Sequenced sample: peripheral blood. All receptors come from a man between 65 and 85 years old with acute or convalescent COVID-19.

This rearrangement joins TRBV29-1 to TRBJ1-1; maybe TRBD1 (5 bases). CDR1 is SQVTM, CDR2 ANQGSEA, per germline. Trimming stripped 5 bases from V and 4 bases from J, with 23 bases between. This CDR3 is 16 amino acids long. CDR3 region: CSVMSVIQVQGTEAFF. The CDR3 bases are TGCAGCGTTATGAGTGTAATACAGGTTCAGGGCACTGAAGCTTTCTTT.

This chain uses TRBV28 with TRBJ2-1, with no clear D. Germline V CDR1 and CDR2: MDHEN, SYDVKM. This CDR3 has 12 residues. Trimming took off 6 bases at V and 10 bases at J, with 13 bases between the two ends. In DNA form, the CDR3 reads TGTGCCAGCAGCCTTCAGCGTCGGGAGCAGTTCTTC. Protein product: CASSLQRREQFF.

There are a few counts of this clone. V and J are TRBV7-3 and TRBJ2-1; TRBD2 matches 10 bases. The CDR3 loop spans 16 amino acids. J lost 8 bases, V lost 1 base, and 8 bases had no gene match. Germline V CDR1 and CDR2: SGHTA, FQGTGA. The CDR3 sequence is CASSLRQRGGPDEQFF. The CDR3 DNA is TGTGCCAGCAGCTTAAGGCAGCGGGGGGGCCCCGATGAGCAGTTCTTC.

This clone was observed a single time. CDR3 nucleotides: TGTGCCAGCAGTTTATTACCTGGGAGCGGGGGAGAGACCCAGTACTTC. Translating gives CASSLLPGSGGETQYF. The chain employs TRBV28 and TRBJ2-5; TRBD2 matches 8 bases. The germline V gene encodes CDR1 MDHEN and CDR2 SYDVKM. The CDR3 totals 16 residues. Losses at the gene ends were 1 base for V and 4 bases for J; bases not matched to a gene: 8.

The CDR3 DNA follows: TGTGCCAGCAGTTTCCCCTCGGGAAACACCATATATTTT. This gives the protein CASSFPSGNTIYF. V and J are TRBV28 and TRBJ1-3, with D unclear. The CDR3 is made up of 13 amino acids. CDR1 and CDR2 (germline): MDHEN, SYDVKM. With 3 bases removed from V and 4 bases from J, the gap between germline ends came to 7 bases.

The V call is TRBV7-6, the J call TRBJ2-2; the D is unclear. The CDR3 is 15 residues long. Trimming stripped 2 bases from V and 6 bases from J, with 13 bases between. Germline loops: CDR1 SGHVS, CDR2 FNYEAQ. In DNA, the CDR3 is TGTGCCAGCAGCTTAAAGATTAAGCTGGCCGGGGAGCTGTTTTTT. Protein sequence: CASSLKIKLAGELFF.

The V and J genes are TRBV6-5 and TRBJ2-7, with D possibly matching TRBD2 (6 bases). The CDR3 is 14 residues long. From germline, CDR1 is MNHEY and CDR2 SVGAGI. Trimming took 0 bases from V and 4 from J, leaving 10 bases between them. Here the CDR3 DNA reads TGTGCCAGCAGTTACTCCAGGACTACTTACGAGCAGTACTTC. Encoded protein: CASSYSRTTYEQYF.

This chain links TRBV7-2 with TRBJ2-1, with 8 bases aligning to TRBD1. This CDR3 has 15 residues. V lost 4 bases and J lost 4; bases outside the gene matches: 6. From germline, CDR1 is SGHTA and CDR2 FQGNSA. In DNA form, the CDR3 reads TGTGCCAGCAGCTCCGCAGGGGGCACATACAATGAGCAGTTCTTC. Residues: CASSSAGGTYNEQFF.

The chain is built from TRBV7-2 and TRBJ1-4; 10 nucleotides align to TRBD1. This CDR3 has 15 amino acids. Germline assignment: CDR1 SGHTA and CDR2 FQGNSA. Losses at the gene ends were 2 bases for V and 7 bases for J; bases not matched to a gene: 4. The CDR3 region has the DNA TGTGCCAGCAGCTTAACCGGGACAGGGGCTGAAAAACTGTTTTTT. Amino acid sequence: CASSLTGTGAEKLFF.

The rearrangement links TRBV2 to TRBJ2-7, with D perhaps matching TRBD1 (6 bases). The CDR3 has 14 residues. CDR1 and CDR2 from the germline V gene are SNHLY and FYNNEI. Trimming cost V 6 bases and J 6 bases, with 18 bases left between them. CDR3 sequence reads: CASSAPQGAGEQYF. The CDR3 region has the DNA TGTGCCAGCAGCGCCCCACAGGGTGCGGGCGAGCAGTACTTC.

The CDR3 sequence: CASSDRGLGEQYF. As DNA, the CDR3 is TGTGCCAGCTCCGACAGGGGGCTGGGGGAGCAGTACTTC. The chain is built from TRBV18 and TRBJ2-7, with 10 bases matching TRBD1. V trimming: 6 bases; J trimming: 7 bases; junction bases outside the gene matches: 6. This CDR3 has 13 amino acids. Germline CDR1 reads KGHSH; CDR2 reads LQKENI. Complete variable domain (other parts from reference TRBV18 and TRBJ2-7): NAGVMQNPRHLVRRRGQEARLRCSPMKGHSHVYWYRQLPEEGLKFMVYLQKENIIDESGMPKERFSAEFPKEGPSILRIQQVVRGDSAAYFCASSDRGLGEQYFGPGTRLTVT.

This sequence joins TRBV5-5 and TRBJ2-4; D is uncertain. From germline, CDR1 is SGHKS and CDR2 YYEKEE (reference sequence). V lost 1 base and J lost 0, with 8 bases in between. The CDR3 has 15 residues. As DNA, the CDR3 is TGTGCCAGCAGCTTGAGTTTACTAGCCAAAAACATTCAGTACTTC. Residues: CASSLSLLAKNIQYF.

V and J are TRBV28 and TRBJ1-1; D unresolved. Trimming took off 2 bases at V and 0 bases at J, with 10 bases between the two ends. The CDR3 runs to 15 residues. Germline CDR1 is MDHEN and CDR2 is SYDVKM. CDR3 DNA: TGTGCCAGCAGTTTAGAGGGTGTCGTGAACACTGAAGCTTTCTTT. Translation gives CASSLEGVVNTEAFF.

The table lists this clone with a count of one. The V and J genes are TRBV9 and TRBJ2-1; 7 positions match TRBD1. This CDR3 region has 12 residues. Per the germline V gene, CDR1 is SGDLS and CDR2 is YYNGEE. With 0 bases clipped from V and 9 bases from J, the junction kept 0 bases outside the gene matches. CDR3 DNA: TGTGCCAGCAGCGTAGGACAGGGTGAGCAGTTCTTC. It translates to CASSVGQGEQFF.

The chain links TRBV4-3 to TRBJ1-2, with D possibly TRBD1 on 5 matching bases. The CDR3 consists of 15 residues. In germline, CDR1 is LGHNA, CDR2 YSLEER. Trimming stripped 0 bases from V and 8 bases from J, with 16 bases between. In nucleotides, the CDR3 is TGCGCCAGCAGCCAAGATCATTGGGGCCTCGGAGGCTACACCTTC. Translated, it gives CASSQDHWGLGGYTF.

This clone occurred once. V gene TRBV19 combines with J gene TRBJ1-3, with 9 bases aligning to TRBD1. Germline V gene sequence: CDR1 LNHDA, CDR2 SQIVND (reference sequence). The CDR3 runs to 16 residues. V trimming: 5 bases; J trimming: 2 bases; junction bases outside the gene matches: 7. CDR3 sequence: CASSADRTGAGNTIYF. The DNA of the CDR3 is TGTGCCAGTAGTGCCGACCGGACAGGGGCTGGAAACACCATATATTTT.

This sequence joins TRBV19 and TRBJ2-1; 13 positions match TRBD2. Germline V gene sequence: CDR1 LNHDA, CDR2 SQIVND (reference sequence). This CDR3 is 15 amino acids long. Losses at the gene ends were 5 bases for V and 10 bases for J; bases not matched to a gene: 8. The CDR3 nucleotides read TGTGCCAGTAGTGAGACCGGGACTAGCGGGATAGAGCAGTTCTTC. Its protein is CASSETGTSGIEQFF. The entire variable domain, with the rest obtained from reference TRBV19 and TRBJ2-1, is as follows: DGGITQSPKYLFRKEGQNVTLSCEQNLNHDAMYWYRQDPGQGLRLIYYSQIVNDFQKGDIAEGYSVSREKKESFPLTVTSAQKNPTAFYLCASSETGTSGIEQFFGPGTRLTVL.

This CDR3 is CASSLTGSPYEQYF. The CDR3 nucleotides are TGTGCCAGCAGCTTGACAGGGTCGCCCTACGAGCAGTACTTC. The chain joins TRBV5-5 to TRBJ2-7; D is perhaps TRBD1 (6 bases). Germline CDR1 is SGHKS and CDR2 is YYEKEE (reference sequence). This CDR3 is 14 amino acids long. Trimming left V 1 base short and J 2 bases short, with 10 bases between.

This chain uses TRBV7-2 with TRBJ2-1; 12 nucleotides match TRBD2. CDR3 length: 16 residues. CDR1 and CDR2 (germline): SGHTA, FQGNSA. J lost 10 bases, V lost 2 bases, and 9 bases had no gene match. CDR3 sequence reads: CASSLISTSGSWEQFF. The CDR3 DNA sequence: TGTGCCAGCAGCTTAATTTCGACTAGCGGGAGTTGGGAGCAGTTCTTC.

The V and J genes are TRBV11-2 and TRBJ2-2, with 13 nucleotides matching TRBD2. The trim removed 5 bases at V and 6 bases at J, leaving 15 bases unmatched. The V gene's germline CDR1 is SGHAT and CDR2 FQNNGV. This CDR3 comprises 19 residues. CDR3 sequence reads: CASSHTGGAGLAGAGELFF. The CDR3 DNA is TGTGCCAGCAGCCACACAGGGGGCGCAGGACTAGCGGGAGCCGGGGAGCTGTTTTTT.

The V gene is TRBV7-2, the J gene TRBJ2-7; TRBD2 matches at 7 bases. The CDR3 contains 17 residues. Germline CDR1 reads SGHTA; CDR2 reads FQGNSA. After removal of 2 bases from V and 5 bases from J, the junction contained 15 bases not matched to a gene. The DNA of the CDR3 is TGTGCCAGCAGCTTAAGAGGGGCCGGGGGGTCGCTCGACGAGCAGTACTTC. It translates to CASSLRGAGGSLDEQYF.

The CDR3 region has the DNA TGTGCCAGCAGAGTACAGGCGGTTGGTGAAAAACTGTTTTTT. This sequence encodes CASRVQAVGEKLFF. The chain carries TRBV2 and TRBJ1-4; TRBD1 might be the D (5 bases). CDR3 length: 14 amino acids. Per germline, CDR1 SNHLY and CDR2 FYNNEI. V was trimmed by 6 bases and J by 7 bases, leaving 15 bases between them.

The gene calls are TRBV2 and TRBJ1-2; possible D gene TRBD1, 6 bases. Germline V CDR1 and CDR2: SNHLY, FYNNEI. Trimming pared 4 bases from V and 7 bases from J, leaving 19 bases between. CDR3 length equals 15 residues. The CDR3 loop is CASSGLQGFLSGYTF. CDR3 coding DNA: TGTGCCAGCAGTGGTCTACAGGGTTTCCTAAGTGGCTACACCTTC.

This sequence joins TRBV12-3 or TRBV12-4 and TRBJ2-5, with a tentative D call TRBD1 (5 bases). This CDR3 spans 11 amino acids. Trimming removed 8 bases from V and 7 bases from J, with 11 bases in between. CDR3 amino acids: CASGQGGTQYF. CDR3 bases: TGTGCCAGCGGGCAGGGCGGGACCCAGTACTTC.